This TCR beta chain emerged from a study of OX40 agonist ivuxolimab in advanced cancers. The wider study: Clinicians treated patients with ivuxolimab, an agonistic anti-OX40 (CD134) antibody. Across the patients, intravenous ivuxolimab was delivered every 2 weeks at 0.01 to 10 mg/kg. Partial responses, seen in three patients, involved one hepatocellular carcinoma and two cutaneous melanomas.

Patients were ruled out by autoimmune disease history or systemic immunosuppression. Germline CDR1 is SGHTA and CDR2 is FQGTGA. With 9 bases removed from V and 6 bases from J, the gap between germline ends came to 21 bases. This CDR3 has 15 residues. TCRdb's table, derived via immunoSEQ multiplex PCR, lists solely in-frame clones and lacks some. The sample yields about 100,000 clones, around 90% seen once. Source: CD4+ or CD8+ T cells sorted from blood, taken in a trial of the OX40 agonist ivuxolimab. This TCR came from an adult with an advanced solid tumor such as melanoma, head and neck, liver or kidney cancer. The genes are TRBV7-3 and TRBJ2-1, with D maybe TRBD2 (7 bases). For the CDR3, the DNA is TGTGCCAGTAGTAAGGGAGGGGGAGGAGGCAATGAGCAGTTCTTC. This gives the protein CASSKGGGGGNEQFF.